This TCR beta chain was recovered during a study of blood T cell repertoires in COVID-19. Study at large: Spain, Italy and the United States supplied samples that represented acute and convalescent COVID-19.

Germline CDR1 is MDHEN and CDR2 is SYDVKM. CDR3 length equals 16 residues. The J segment lost 2 bases and the V segment lost 3 bases, leaving 6 bases of the junction unmatched. Here immunoSEQ multiplex PCR was the method, and the copy in TCRdb shows in-frame clones only, minus some. The data show 100,000 to 120,000 clones, roughly 85% seen once. This chain joins TRBV28 and TRBJ1-4, with 7 bases matching TRBD1. This TCR came from an elderly woman with acute or convalescent COVID-19. The sequenced sample was peripheral blood. The CDR3 spells CASSFTHRGTNEKLFF. The CDR3 region has the DNA TGTGCCAGCAGTTTTACCCACAGGGGCACTAATGAAAAACTGTTTTTT.